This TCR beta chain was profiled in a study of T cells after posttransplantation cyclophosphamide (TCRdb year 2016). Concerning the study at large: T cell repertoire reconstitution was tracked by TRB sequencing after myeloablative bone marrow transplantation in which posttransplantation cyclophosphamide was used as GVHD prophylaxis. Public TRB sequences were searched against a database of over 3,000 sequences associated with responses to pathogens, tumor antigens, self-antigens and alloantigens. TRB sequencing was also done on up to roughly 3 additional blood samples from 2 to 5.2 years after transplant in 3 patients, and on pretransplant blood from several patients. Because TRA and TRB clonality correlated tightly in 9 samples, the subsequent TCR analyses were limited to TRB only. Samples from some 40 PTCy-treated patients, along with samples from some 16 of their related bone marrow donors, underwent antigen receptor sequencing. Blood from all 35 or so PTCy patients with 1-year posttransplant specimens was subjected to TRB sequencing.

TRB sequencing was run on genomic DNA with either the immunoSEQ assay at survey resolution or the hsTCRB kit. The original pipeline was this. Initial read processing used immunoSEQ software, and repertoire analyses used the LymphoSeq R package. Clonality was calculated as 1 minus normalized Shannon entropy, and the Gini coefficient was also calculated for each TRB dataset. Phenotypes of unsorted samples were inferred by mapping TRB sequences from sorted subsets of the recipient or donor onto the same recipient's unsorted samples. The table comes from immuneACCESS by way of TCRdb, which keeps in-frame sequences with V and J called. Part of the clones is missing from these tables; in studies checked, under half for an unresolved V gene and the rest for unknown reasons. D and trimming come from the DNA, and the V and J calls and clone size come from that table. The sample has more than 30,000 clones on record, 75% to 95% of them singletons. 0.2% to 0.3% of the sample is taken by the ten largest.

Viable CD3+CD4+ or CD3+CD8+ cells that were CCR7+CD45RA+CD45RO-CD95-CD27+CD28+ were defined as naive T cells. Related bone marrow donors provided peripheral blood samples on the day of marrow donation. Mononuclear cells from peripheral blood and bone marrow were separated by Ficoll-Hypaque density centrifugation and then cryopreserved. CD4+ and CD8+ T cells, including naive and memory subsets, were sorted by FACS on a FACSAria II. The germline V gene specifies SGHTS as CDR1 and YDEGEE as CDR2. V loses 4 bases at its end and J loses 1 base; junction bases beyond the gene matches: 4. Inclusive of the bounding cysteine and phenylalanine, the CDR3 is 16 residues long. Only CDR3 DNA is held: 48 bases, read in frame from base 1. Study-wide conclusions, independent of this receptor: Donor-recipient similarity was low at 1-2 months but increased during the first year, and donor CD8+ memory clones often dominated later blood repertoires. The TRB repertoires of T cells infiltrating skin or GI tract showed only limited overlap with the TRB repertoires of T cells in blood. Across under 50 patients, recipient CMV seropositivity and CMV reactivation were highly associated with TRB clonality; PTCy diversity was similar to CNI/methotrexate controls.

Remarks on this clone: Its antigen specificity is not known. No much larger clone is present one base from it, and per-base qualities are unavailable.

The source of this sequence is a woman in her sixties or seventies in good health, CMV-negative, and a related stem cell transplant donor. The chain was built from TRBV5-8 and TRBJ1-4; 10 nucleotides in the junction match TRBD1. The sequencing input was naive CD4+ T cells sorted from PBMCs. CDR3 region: CASSPGTGVTNEKLFF. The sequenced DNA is TGTGCCAGCAGCCCCGGGACAGGGGTAACTAATGAAAAACTGTTTTTT.